This T cell receptor beta chain was identified in a study of technical replicates of blood from a handful of donors. Per germline, CDR1 SGDLS and CDR2 YYNGEE. V gave up 4 bases and J gave up 7 bases; unmatched junction bases: 8. The CDR3 length is 14 residues. Here immunoSEQ multiplex PCR was the method, and the copy in TCRdb shows in-frame clones only, minus some. The data show just over 60,000 clones, with approximately 87% seen just once and about 5.2% held by the top ten. This TCR was recovered from a human donor in good health. Some clones in this sample may be carry-over from other donors' samples. What was sequenced was PBMCs. The chain employs TRBV9 and TRBJ1-2; TRBD1 agrees at 9 bases. The DNA of the CDR3 is TGTGCCAGCAGCACTACGCTGACAGGGGGTGGCTACACCTTC. It yields the protein CASSTTLTGGGYTF.